The sequence of this T cell receptor beta chain was determined in a study of shared clonotypes between healthy human individuals (dated by TCRdb to about 2020). Background on the whole study: The cohort included three men and two women between 18 and 49 years of age. For each donor, three plates each were used for CD4 naive and CD4 memory, two plates were used for CD8 naive, and one plate was used for CD8 memory. To estimate repertoire size and how much clonotype sharing occurs between individuals, the study deeply sequenced the blood TCR repertoires of five or six healthy adults. To increase sequencing depth and limit assay-specific biases, TCR repertoire library preparation and sequencing were carried out by different laboratories using diverse techniques. Leukapheresis yielded between about 0.85 and 10 billion PBMCs per donor.

A distance of 20 bases separates the germline ends of V and J, which lose 4 bases and 4 bases respectively. The CDR1 and CDR2 encoded by the germline V gene (reference sequence) are SGHNT and YYREEE. Including cysteine and phenylalanine, the CDR3 has 16 amino acids. Only the CDR3 part of the read is kept: 48 bases, read in frame from the first base. The donors were healthy, HIV-negative adults who had no recently reported acute infections or vaccinations. All donors were Caucasian adults living in Nashville, Tennessee, USA. CD4+ T cells were enriched by magnetic negative selection, after which naive cells were positively selected on CD45RA and the negative fraction was taken as the memory subset. Blood was collected by leukapheresis, and PBMCs were isolated by Ficoll-Histopaque density gradient centrifugation and then cryopreserved in liquid nitrogen vapor phase. Purity and quantity of every magnetically sorted T cell population were checked by analytical flow cytometry. Each sorted fraction had its genomic DNA isolated and then quantified by UV absorbance on a Nanodrop 2000c.

Concerning this clone itself: Its recognized antigen is unknown. Base-call qualities are not available, and no considerably larger clone is one nucleotide away.

Using the deep immunoSEQ assay, TCR CDR3 regions were amplified from genomic DNA by multiplex PCR. For each cell subset, the extracted genomic DNA was distributed evenly across all wells of several immunoSEQ 96-well plates, and each plate served as one replicate. For sorted subsets, around 0.2 ug genomic DNA, equal to 30,000 or so T cell genomes, was loaded into each replicate PCR. The purified libraries were quantified using a Qubit 3.0 fluorometer, sized with a Bioanalyzer 2100, and then quantified again using the KAPA Library Quantification kit. Every immunoSEQ 96-well plate was sequenced on a separate single-read 150-cycle Illumina NextSeq 550 flow cell. The authors processed their data as follows. Because only junctional sequences without quality scores were contained in the immunoSEQ output, filtering matching that applied to full-length reads could not be performed. Sequences were annotated with PyIR, a Python wrapper for IgBLAST v1.9, using IMGT germline references to assign V/J genes and CDR3. Reads with weak V/J assignments (E-value above 1e-6), missing CDR3, stop codons, out-of-frame junctions, or ambiguous translated residues were removed. V3J clonotypes were defined as sequences sharing an identical inferred V gene, J gene, and CDR3 amino acid sequence. Percentage overlap between repertoires was calculated by dividing the number of shared unique clonotypes by the size of the smaller repertoire. Three approaches were used to assess repertoire richness: RTK rarefaction, the Chao1 estimator, and Recon v2.1 estimates of unobserved clonotypes. Generation probabilities were computed with OLGA for all TCRbeta clonotypes obtained by the gDNA method from a handful of donors. In its TCRdb copy, this immuneACCESS table keeps in-frame sequences only and misses some clones. Where compared with another copy, unresolved V genes explain less than half of these, and the others have no known cause. V and J calls plus clone size are reproduced from that table; the DNA served to infer D and trimming. Recorded for this sample are over 2 million clones; about 95% of them occurred a single time. Together, the top ten hold under 0.15% of the sample.

General study outcomes and caveats: Clonotypes shared by all four sorted-subset donors showed higher generation probabilities than non-shared clonotypes. Incomplete sequencing was indicated by rarefaction of sorted-subset datasets, despite the large sequencing depth. The small number of donors limited the genetic and exposure-history diversity represented. Naive subsets generally had larger estimated clonotype richness than memory subsets. When a handful of donors were compared, the shared fraction of clonotypes was about 5.4% for naive CD4, 3% to 4% for naive CD8, 2.3% for memory CD4, and 0.3% to 0.5% for memory CD8. Sampling was limited to blood, and TCR repertoires in tissue likely differ from TCR repertoires in blood. Pairwise subsampling indicated that sequencing depth was expected to affect the degree of clonotype sharing among donors.

Sequenced material: naive CD4+ T cells sorted from blood. The cell subset or site label, read with the paper, signifies: CD45RA+ positively selected. The TCR was taken from a man in his late teens or twenties in good health. The V and J segments used are TRBV5-4 and TRBJ1-1, and possibly TRBD1, on 6 matching bases. At the DNA level, the sequence is TGTGCCAGCAGCCCCGGGGGGGGGCTATTTGGCACTGAAGCTTTCTTT. Translated, it reads CASSPGGGLFGTEAFF.